This record concerns one T cell receptor beta chain sequence. The data were taken from a study of cytotoxic CD8 clonotypes in ibrutinib-treated CLL. CDR1 SGDLS and CDR2 YYNGEE come from the germline V gene. V was clipped by 3 bases and J by 5 bases, with 10 bases between them. This CDR3 has 13 residues. TCRdb's copy holds only in-frame clones and misses some; the assay was immunoSEQ multiplex PCR. The sample shows about 25,000 clones, approximately 72% of them seen only once. The sample here was PBMCs, taken before ibrutinib treatment. The TCR sequence derives from a human donor with chronic lymphocytic leukemia. This rearrangement joins TRBV9 to TRBJ2-3; a possible D gene is TRBD2 (6 bases). The CDR3, as DNA: TGTGCCAGCAGCGGCCCGGAGGGAGATACGCAGTATTTT. Amino acids: CASSGPEGDTQYF.